The 8 T cell receptor beta chains reported below all come from one sample, sequenced in a study of regulatory T cells in long-lasting Graves disease. Researchers made TCR beta libraries by using iRepertoire HTBI primers and running Arm-PCR on CDR3 regions. TCRdb used MiXCR to reprocess the multiplex PCR reads, holding one entry per CDR3 protein. The table includes about 460,000 distinct CDR3 sequences, 14% detected once. Time point indicated: newly diagnosed GD, antithyroid drugs for less than 3 months. From PBMCs, RNA was extracted and then used to make the TCR library. Another study also made use of these data, one on T cells in Graves' hyperthyroidism and ophthalmopathy.

The sample here was peripheral blood mononuclear cells (PBMCs), taken at new diagnosis, from a patient treated with antithyroid drugs. These TCRs come from a woman in her fifties or sixties with Graves disease.

This clonotype has ten or more counts. This sequence joins TRBV5-1 and TRBJ2-3; TRBD1 might be the D (5 bases). The better agreement between TRBJ2-7 and the DNA end casts doubt on the J call. The CDR3 length is 12 residues. CDR1 and CDR2 from the germline V gene are SGHRS and YFSETQ. The chain's CDR3 is CASSLTGFEQYF. DNA for the CDR3: TGCGCCAGCAGCTTGACAGGATTCGAGCAGTACTTC.

V usage is TRBV30 and J usage is TRBJ2-1; TRBD2 agrees at 9 bases. Losses at the gene ends were 1 base for V and 1 base for J; bases not matched to a gene: 14. The CDR3 has 19 residues. Germline V gene data show CDR1 as GTSNPN and CDR2 as SVGIG (reference sequence). The DNA of the CDR3 is TGTGCCTGGAGTGATTGGCGGGAGGGCTTTACGAGTTCCTACAATGAGCAGTTCTTC. Amino acid sequence: CAWSDWREGFTSSYNEQFF.

This clonotype was counted only a few times. This chain's CDR3 is CASSLWGTGDYGYTF. In DNA form, the CDR3 reads TGTGCCAGCAGTTTATGGGGGACAGGGGACTATGGCTACACCTTC. This rearrangement joins TRBV27 to TRBJ1-2, with 10 bases lining up with TRBD1. The germline CDR1 and CDR2 sequences are MNHEY and SMNVEV (reference sequence). The CDR3 loop spans 15 amino acids. The ends lost 1 base at V and 3 bases at J; junction bases unmatched: 2.

This clonotype occurred a few times. The chain combines TRBV11-2 with TRBJ2-7, with a possible D match to TRBD1 (6 bases). Germline-derived CDR1 and CDR2 are SGHAT and FQNNGV. There are 13 residues in the CDR3. The V gene lost 5 bases and the J gene lost 7 bases, with 15 bases spanning the gap. The CDR3 spells CASSGHRESEQYF. CDR3 nucleotides: TGTGCCAGCAGCGGACACAGGGAGTCAGAGCAGTACTTC.

Comment on this clonotype: This likely reflects a read error, since a far larger clone is one base away. The chain is built from TRBV30 and TRBJ2-3; 7 nucleotides align to TRBD2. The end of the DNA fits TRBJ2-7 better, so the J call may be wrong. CDR1 is GTSNPN and CDR2 is SVGIG in the germline V gene (reference sequence). The CDR3 length is 14 residues. CDR3 DNA sequence: TGTGCCTGGAGTAGCGGGACTACGACTTACGAGCAGTACTTC. Translating it yields CAWSSGTTTYEQYF.

This clonotype was seen only a few times. This sequence joins TRBV7-2 and TRBJ2-1; TRBD2 matches at 12 bases. Per the germline V gene, CDR1 is SGHTA and CDR2 is FQGNSA. The CDR3 spans 15 residues. The trim removed 5 bases at V and 6 bases at J, leaving 5 bases unmatched. CDR3 DNA sequence: TGTGCCAGCAGCCTACTAGCGGGAGGAGCCAATGAGCAGTTCTTC. Translated: CASSLLAGGANEQFF.

This clonotype was seen repeatedly, ten times or more. The V gene is TRBV18, the J gene TRBJ1-2; a possible D gene is TRBD1 (5 bases). This CDR3 region has 15 residues. V gave up 2 bases and J gave up 2 bases, with 12 bases separating them. CDR1 and CDR2 (germline): KGHSH, LQKENI. CDR3: CASSPRGEANYGYTF. The CDR3 coding sequence is TGTGCCAGCTCACCAAGGGGAGAAGCCAACTATGGCTACACCTTC. Filled out from reference TRBV18 and TRBJ1-2, the complete variable domain reads NAGVMQNPRHLVRRRGQEARLRCSPMKGHSHVYWYRQLPEEGLKFMVYLQKENIIDESGMPKERFSAEFPKEGPSILRIQQVVRGDSAAYFCASSPRGEANYGYTFGSGTRLTVV.

This clonotype has more than one count but fewer than ten. This sequence joins TRBV19 and TRBJ2-1; D might be TRBD1 or TRBD2, each matching 5 bases. Germline lookup yields CDR1 LNHDA and CDR2 SQIVND (reference sequence). The CDR3 totals 19 residues. The germline V and J ends were trimmed by 0 bases and 1 base, with 19 bases remaining between them. This CDR3 is CASSIDLPTRGVSYNEQFF. The CDR3 DNA reads as TGTGCCAGTAGTATAGATCTTCCCACACGGGGCGTTTCCTACAATGAGCAGTTCTTC.